Below are 27 T cell receptor beta chains sequenced from a single sample in a study of blood T cell repertoires in COVID-19. The method was immunoSEQ multiplex PCR; TCRdb's version includes in-frame clones alone and lacks a portion of them. The table has roughly 250,000 clones, 70% to 90% seen once. Sequenced sample: PBMCs or T cells enriched from blood (not recorded which). The receptors come from a woman in her twenties or thirties who had recovered from COVID-19.

This clone came up a few times. The chain is built from TRBV11-2 and TRBJ1-2; D is perhaps TRBD1 (6 bases). The CDR3 covers 12 residues. Germline CDR1 is SGHAT and CDR2 is FQNNGV. V lost 4 bases, J lost 8 bases, and 11 bases lay in between. CDR3 in amino acids: CASSSDRIGYTF. CDR3 DNA sequence: TGTGCCAGCAGCTCCGACAGGATCGGCTACACCTTC. The variable domain in full, completed from reference TRBV11-2 and TRBJ1-2, reads EAGVAQSPRYKIIEKRQSVAFWCNPISGHATLYWYQQILGQGPKLLIQFQNNGVVDDSQLPKDRFSAERLKGVDSTLKIQPAKLEDSAVYLCASSSDRIGYTFGSGTRLTVV.

About this clone itself: In the same sample, other DNA sequences code for this CDR3. The DNA for the CDR3 is TGTGCCAGCAATCCTAGCGGAAGCACAGATACGCAGTATTTT. Protein product: CASNPSGSTDTQYF. This chain connects TRBV6-5 to TRBJ2-3; 7 bases map to TRBD2. This CDR3 comprises 14 residues. CDR1 MNHEY and CDR2 SVGAGI come from the germline V gene. The V gene end was trimmed by 7 bases and the J gene end by 0 bases; junction bases not matched to a gene: 4.

The chain recombines TRBV7-6 with TRBJ1-2; 8 bases agree with TRBD1. The J segment lost 1 base and the V segment lost 3 bases, leaving 19 bases of the junction unmatched. This CDR3 is 20 amino acids long. Germline CDR1 and CDR2: SGHVS and FNYEAQ. This CDR3 reads CASSFGQGWALGALNYGYTF. The CDR3 DNA reads TGTGCCAGCAGCTTCGGACAGGGTTGGGCTTTGGGGGCCCTTAACTATGGCTACACCTTC.

The chain links TRBV5-1 to TRBJ1-1; tentatively, D is TRBD1 (5 bases). The CDR3 has 14 amino acids. V lost 0 bases to trimming and J lost 5 bases, with 11 bases between them. Germline V gives CDR1 SGHRS, CDR2 YFSETQ. CDR3 in DNA: TGCGCCAGCAGCTTGGGGGGCCTTCAGACTGAAGCTTTCTTT. As protein: CASSLGGLQTEAFF.

The J gene is TRBJ2-5, the V gene TRBV28, with 8 bases fitting TRBD1. CDR1 and CDR2 (germline): MDHEN, SYDVKM. CDR3 length: 14 residues. The junction had 8 bases not matched to a gene; V was cut back by 2 bases and J by 9 bases. The CDR3 loop reads CASSLLGQVEAQYF. For the CDR3, the DNA is TGTGCCAGCAGTTTACTGGGACAGGTCGAGGCCCAGTACTTC.

The chain is built from TRBV5-3 and TRBJ1-4; 7 bases match TRBD1. TRBV5-3 qualifies as an ORF whose function is uncertain. This CDR3 has 16 residues. V gave up 5 bases and J gave up 3 bases; unmatched junction bases: 10. The DNA of the CDR3 is TGTGCCAGAAGTCCCCCTCCGGGACAGCCTAATGAAAAACTGTTTTTT. The encoded protein is CARSPPPGQPNEKLFF.

The CDR3 spells CASSSRYRDNTDTQYF. CDR3 in DNA: TGTGCCAGCAGTTCCCGATACCGGGACAACACAGATACGCAGTATTTT. This sequence joins TRBV28 and TRBJ2-3; TRBD1 is a possible D gene (6 bases). Per germline, CDR1 MDHEN and CDR2 SYDVKM. This CDR3 contains 16 residues. V dropped 4 bases and J dropped 2 bases, with 16 bases sitting between them.

The CDR3 here is CASSQGMVRDTEAFF. The DNA for the CDR3 is TGTGCCAGCAGCCAGGGGATGGTCCGGGACACTGAAGCTTTCTTT. The chain has TRBV21-1 and TRBJ1-1; the table names TRBD1, a call not compared with the DNA. TRBV21-1 is labeled a pseudogene. The CDR3 covers 15 residues.

This sequence joins TRBV28 and TRBJ2-7; 10 nucleotides align to TRBD1. From germline, CDR1 is MDHEN and CDR2 SYDVKM. V trimming: 5 bases; J trimming: 3 bases; junction bases outside the gene matches: 4. The CDR3 runs to 14 residues. The CDR3 loop reads CASSHGTGDYEQYF. CDR3 DNA sequence: TGTGCCAGCAGTCACGGGACAGGGGACTACGAGCAGTACTTC.

This clone was found a few times. V usage is TRBV11-2 and J usage is TRBJ1-1; D is perhaps TRBD1 (6 bases). V was cut by 4 bases and J by 5 bases, with 20 bases left in between. This CDR3 is 16 amino acids long. CDR1 and CDR2 from the germline V gene are SGHAT and FQNNGV. The CDR3 DNA follows: TGTGCCAGCAGCTCGGCAGGGGCCGGTATAGCTACTGAAGCTTTCTTT. Its protein product is CASSSAGAGIATEAFF.

The V call is TRBV23-1, the J call TRBJ1-4, with D unresolved. TRBV23-1 is marked as an open reading frame, function uncertain. This CDR3 comprises 16 residues. The ends were cut back, 8 bases at V and 0 bases at J, with 16 bases in the middle. The CDR3 region has the DNA TGCGCCAGCTCCCTACGAGAAGCTGCAACTAATGAAAAACTGTTTTTT. Protein product: CASSLREAATNEKLFF.

The chain combines TRBV14 with TRBJ1-1; 9 nucleotides line up with TRBD1. Germline V CDR1 and CDR2: SGHDN, FVKESK. The CDR3 runs 17 residues. The trim removed 4 bases at V and 0 bases at J, leaving 9 bases unmatched. The CDR3 is CASSLGQGRMVNTEAFF. DNA for the CDR3: TGTGCCAGCAGCCTGGGACAGGGAAGAATGGTGAACACTGAAGCTTTCTTT.

The rearrangement joins TRBV10-3 to TRBJ1-6; 9 bases are a match to TRBD1. Germline CDR1 and CDR2: ENHRY and SYGVKD. The ends lost 0 bases at V and 0 bases at J; junction bases unmatched: 0. This CDR3 contains 17 residues. The CDR3 region is CAISESTGGSYNSPLHF. CDR3 DNA: TGTGCCATCAGTGAGTCGACAGGGGGCTCCTATAATTCACCCCTCCACTTT.

Here the CDR3 reads CASSFLAGNYEQYF. The CDR3 region has the DNA TGTGCCAGCAGCTTCCTAGCGGGAAACTACGAGCAGTACTTC. V usage is TRBV7-3 and J usage is TRBJ2-7, with 9 bases matching TRBD2. Losses at the gene ends were 3 bases for V and 3 bases for J; bases not matched to a gene: 3. CDR1 is SGHTA, CDR2 FQGTGA, per germline. The CDR3 runs 14 residues.

This chain uses TRBV5-8 with TRBJ1-3, with TRBD1 matching 7 bases. CDR1 SGHTS and CDR2 YDEGEE come from the germline V gene. The CDR3 extends over 15 amino acids. The trim removed 2 bases at V and 8 bases at J, leaving 10 bases unmatched. For the CDR3, the DNA is TGTGCCAGCAGCTTTTCCAGACAGGGAGGATACACCATATATTTT. It specifies CASSFSRQGGYTIYF.

J is TRBJ2-5 and V is TRBV11-3, with D perhaps matching TRBD2 (6 bases). Trimming pared 4 bases from V and 4 bases from J, leaving 16 bases between. The CDR3 loop spans 15 amino acids. CDR1 is SGHNT, CDR2 YENEEA, per germline. CDR3 in amino acids: CASSSSYRETETQYF. CDR3 in DNA: TGTGCCAGCAGCTCCTCCTACCGGGAGACAGAGACCCAGTACTTC.

The chain is built from TRBV7-9 and TRBJ2-7, with D possibly being TRBD2 (6 bases). V shed 3 bases and J shed 7 bases, with 19 bases lying between them. CDR3 length equals 15 residues. Looked up from germline, CDR1 is SEHNR and CDR2 is FQNEAQ (reference sequence). The CDR3 region has the DNA TGTGCCAGCAGCTTGACCGGGACTCCCTTCGGAGAGCAGTACTTC. It codes for CASSLTGTPFGEQYF.

The rearrangement uses TRBV6-5 and TRBJ1-2; no clear D gene. The V gene's germline CDR1 is MNHEY and CDR2 SVGAGI. This CDR3 has 13 residues. Trimming removed 6 bases from V and 8 bases from J, with 16 bases in between. CDR3 sequence reads: CASRTRMDWGYTF. CDR3 bases: TGTGCCAGCAGGACGCGGATGGACTGGGGCTACACCTTC.

CDR3 in amino acids: CASSQSRTADEAFF. The CDR3 DNA reads TGTGCCAGCAGCCAATCACGGACAGCCGATGAAGCTTTCTTT. The rearrangement joins TRBV3-1 (or the pseudogene TRBV3-2) to TRBJ1-1, with a weak D call TRBD1 (6 bases). The germline V gene encodes CDR1 LGHDT and CDR2 YNNKEL (reference sequence). CDR3 length: 14 amino acids. The V gene lost 2 bases and the J gene lost 7 bases, with 14 bases spanning the gap.

The rearrangement links TRBV12-3 or TRBV12-4 to TRBJ2-7; D might be TRBD1 (5 bases). CDR3 size: 13 residues. The germline V and J ends were trimmed by 1 base and 5 bases, with 9 bases remaining between them. CDR3 protein: CASSLGGTNEQYF. The CDR3 region has the DNA TGTGCCAGCAGTTTAGGGGGCACGAACGAGCAGTACTTC.

This chain joins TRBV11-2 and TRBJ2-7, with a tentative D call TRBD1 (6 bases). The CDR3 is 17 amino acids. Trimming shortened V by 0 bases and J by 2 bases, and 17 bases separated the two germline ends. CDR1 is SGHAT, CDR2 FQNNGV, per germline. The CDR3 coding sequence is TGTGCCAGCAGCTTAGATCCGTCAGGGGCTCCCGCCTACGAGCAGTACTTC. Encoded protein: CASSLDPSGAPAYEQYF.

V and J are TRBV28 and TRBJ2-4; D possibly corresponds to TRBD1 (5 bases). Germline V gene data show CDR1 as MDHEN and CDR2 as SYDVKM. The CDR3 runs 17 residues. The V end was cut by 5 bases, the J end by 0 bases, with 17 bases between. The CDR3 loop reads CASSPLARVLAKNIQYF. The CDR3 DNA follows: TGTGCCAGCAGTCCCCTTGCCAGGGTACTAGCCAAAAACATTCAGTACTTC.

The chain recombines TRBV5-8 with TRBJ2-7; 9 bases fit TRBD1. The CDR3 consists of 14 residues. V lost 1 base, J lost 3 bases, and 2 bases stayed unmatched. CDR1 and CDR2 (germline): SGHTS, YDEGEE. The CDR3 spells CASSLSTGGYEQYF. In DNA form, the CDR3 reads TGTGCCAGCAGCTTGTCGACAGGGGGCTACGAGCAGTACTTC.

The rearrangement joins TRBV7-2 to TRBJ1-1, with TRBD1 identical over 11 bases. Germline V gene data show CDR1 as SGHTA and CDR2 as FQGNSA. The CDR3 is made up of 16 amino acids. With V trimmed by 6 bases and J by 2 bases, 8 bases remained unmatched. The DNA for the CDR3 is TGTGCCAGCAGGGGGGACAGGGGGAGGGAAAACACTGAAGCTTTCTTT. It codes for CASRGDRGRENTEAFF.

The chain couples TRBV2 to TRBJ2-5, with 8 bases fitting TRBD1. The CDR3 loop spans 15 amino acids. The germline V gene has CDR1 SNHLY and CDR2 FYNNEI. Trimming took 6 bases from V and 2 from J; bases not matched to a gene: 8. The CDR3 nucleotides are TGTGCCAGCAGAGAATCAGGGGGCGGGCAAGAGACCCAGTACTTC. Protein: CASRESGGGQETQYF.

The chain is built from TRBV7-9 and TRBJ2-3, with 7 bases matching TRBD2. The length of the CDR3 is 14 residues. CDR1 is SEHNR, CDR2 FQNEAQ, per germline (reference sequence). The J segment lost 1 base and the V segment lost 2 bases, leaving 0 bases of the junction unmatched. The chain's CDR3 is CASSLLAGTDTQYF. In nucleotides, the CDR3 is TGTGCCAGCAGCTTACTAGCGGGCACAGATACGCAGTATTTT.

J is TRBJ1-4 and V is TRBV9; TRBD1 agrees at 9 bases. CDR3 length: 15 amino acids. CDR1 SGDLS and CDR2 YYNGEE come from the germline V gene. The V segment lost 4 bases and the J segment 7 bases; nucleotides outside the gene matches: 8. CDR3 residues: CASSKTGGVGEKLFF. The CDR3 bases are TGTGCCAGCAGCAAAACAGGGGGCGTCGGTGAAAAACTGTTTTTT.